This TCR beta chain stems from a study of molecular identifiers for immune sequencing clone quantification. This CDR3 has 16 amino acids. The V gene lost 1 base and the J gene lost 2 bases, with 13 bases spanning the gap. Germline loops: CDR1 SGHVS, CDR2 FNYEAQ. TCRdb used MiXCR to reprocess the PCR reads, holding one entry per CDR3 protein. The sample includes tens of thousands of distinct CDR3 sequences, under 20% of them seen just once. This clonotype was seen at least ten times. Material: naive CD8+ T cells from blood, with Jurkat cell RNA spiked in. Subset described: FACS-sorted CD8+CD4-CCR7+CD45RA+ naive T cells. This chain joins TRBV7-6 and TRBJ2-3, with D perhaps TRBD2 (6 bases). This TCR was sampled from a human donor in good health. Some libraries in this study had Jurkat cell RNA spiked in. CDR3 in DNA: TGTGCCAGCAGCTTAGAGGCGGAGGGAGTCACAGATACGCAGTATTTT. It is translated as CASSLEAEGVTDTQYF.